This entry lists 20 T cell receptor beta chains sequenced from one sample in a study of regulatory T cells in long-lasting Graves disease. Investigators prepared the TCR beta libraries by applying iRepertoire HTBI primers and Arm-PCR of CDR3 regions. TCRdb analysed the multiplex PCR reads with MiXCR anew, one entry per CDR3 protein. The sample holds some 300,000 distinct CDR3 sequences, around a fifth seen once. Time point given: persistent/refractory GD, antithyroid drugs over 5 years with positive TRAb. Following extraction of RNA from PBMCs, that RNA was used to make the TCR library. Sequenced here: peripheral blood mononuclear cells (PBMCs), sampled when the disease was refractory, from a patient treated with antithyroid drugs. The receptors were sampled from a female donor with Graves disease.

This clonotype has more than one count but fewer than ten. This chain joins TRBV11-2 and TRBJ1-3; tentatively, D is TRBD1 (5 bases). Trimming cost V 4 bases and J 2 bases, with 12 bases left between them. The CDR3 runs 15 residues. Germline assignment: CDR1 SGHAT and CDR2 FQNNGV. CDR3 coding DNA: TGTGCCAGCAGCTACTACAGGAAAACTGGAAACACCATATATTTT. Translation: CASSYYRKTGNTIYF.

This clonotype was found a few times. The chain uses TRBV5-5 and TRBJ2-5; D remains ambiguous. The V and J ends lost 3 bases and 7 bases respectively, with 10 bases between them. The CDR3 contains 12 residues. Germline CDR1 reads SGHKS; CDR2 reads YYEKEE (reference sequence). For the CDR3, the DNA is TGTGCCAGCAGCTCGGAATCGGGGACCCAGTACTTC. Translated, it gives CASSSESGTQYF.

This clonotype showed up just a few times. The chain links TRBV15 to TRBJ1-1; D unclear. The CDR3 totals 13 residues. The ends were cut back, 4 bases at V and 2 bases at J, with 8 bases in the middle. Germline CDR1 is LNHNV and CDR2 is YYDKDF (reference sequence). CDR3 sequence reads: CATSTSTNTEAFF. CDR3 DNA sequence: TGTGCCACCAGCACCTCGACCAACACTGAAGCTTTCTTT.

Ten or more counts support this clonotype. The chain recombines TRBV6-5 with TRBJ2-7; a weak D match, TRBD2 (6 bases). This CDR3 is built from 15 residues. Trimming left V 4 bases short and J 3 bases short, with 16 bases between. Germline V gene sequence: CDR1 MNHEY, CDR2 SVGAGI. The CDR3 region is CASSWDLGGNYEQYF. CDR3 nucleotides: TGTGCCAGCAGTTGGGACTTGGGCGGAAACTACGAGCAGTACTTC.

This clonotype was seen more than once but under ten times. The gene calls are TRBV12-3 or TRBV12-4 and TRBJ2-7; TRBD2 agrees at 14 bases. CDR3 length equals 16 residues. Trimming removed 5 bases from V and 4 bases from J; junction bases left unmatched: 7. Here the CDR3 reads CASSPGGLAGAYEQYF. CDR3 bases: TGTGCCAGCAGTCCAGGGGGACTAGCGGGAGCTTACGAGCAGTACTTC.

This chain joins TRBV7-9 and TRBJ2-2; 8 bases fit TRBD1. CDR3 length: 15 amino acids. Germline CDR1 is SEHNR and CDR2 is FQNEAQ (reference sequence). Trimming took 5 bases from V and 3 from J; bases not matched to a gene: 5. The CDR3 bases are TGTGCCAGCAGCACTACGGACAGGGACACCGGGGAGCTGTTTTTT. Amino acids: CASSTTDRDTGELFF. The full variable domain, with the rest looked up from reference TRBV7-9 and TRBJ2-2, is DTGVSQNPRHKITKRGQNVTFRCDPISEHNRLYWYRQTLGQGPEFLTYFQNEAQLEKSRLLSDRFSAERPKGSFSTLEIQRTEQGDSAMYLCASSTTDRDTGELFFGEGSRLTVL.

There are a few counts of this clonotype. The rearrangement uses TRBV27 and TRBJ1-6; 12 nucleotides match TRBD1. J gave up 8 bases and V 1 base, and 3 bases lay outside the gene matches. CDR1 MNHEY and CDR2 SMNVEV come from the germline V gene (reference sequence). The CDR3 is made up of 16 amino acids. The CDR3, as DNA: TGTGCCAGCAGTTTATGGGGGACAGGGGGCGATTCACCCCTCCACTTT. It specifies CASSLWGTGGDSPLHF.

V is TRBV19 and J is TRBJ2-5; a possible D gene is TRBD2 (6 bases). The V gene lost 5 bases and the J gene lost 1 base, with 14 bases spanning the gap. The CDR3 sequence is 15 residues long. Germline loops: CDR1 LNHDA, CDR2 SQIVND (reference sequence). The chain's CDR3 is CASSDRGGSQETQYF. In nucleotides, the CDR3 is TGTGCCAGTAGTGACCGTGGGGGGAGCCAAGAGACCCAGTACTTC.

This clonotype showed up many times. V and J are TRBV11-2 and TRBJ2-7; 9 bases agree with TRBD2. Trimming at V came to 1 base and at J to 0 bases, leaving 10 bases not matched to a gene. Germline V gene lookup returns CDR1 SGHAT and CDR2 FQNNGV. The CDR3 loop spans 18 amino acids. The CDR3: CASSLGRGRARSSYEQYF. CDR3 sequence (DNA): TGTGCCAGCAGCTTAGGACGCGGGAGGGCCCGGAGCTCCTACGAGCAGTACTTC.

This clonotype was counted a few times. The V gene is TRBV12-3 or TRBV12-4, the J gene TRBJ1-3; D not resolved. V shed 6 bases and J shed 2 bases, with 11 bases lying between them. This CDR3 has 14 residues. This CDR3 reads CASSLTSTGNTIYF. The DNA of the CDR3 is TGTGCCAGCAGCCTAACAAGTACTGGAAACACCATATATTTT.

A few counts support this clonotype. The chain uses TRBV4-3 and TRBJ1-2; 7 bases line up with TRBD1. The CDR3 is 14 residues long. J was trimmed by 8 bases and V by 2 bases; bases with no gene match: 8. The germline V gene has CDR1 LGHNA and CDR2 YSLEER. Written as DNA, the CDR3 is TGCGCCAGCAGCCAACCGGGACAGCTGGAGGGCTACACCTTC. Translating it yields CASSQPGQLEGYTF.

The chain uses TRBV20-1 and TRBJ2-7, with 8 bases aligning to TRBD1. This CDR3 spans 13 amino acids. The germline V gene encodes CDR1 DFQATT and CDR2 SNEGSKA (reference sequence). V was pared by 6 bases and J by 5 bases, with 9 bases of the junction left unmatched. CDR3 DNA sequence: TGCAGTGCCACAAGGACAGGGAAACACGAGCAGTACTTC. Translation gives CSATRTGKHEQYF.

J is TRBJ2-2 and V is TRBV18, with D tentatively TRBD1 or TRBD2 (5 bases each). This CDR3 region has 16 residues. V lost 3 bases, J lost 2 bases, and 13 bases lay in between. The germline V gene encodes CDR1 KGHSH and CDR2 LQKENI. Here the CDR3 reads CASSPGDGGNTGELFF. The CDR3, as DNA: TGTGCCAGCTCACCGGGGGACGGTGGAAACACCGGGGAGCTGTTTTTT.

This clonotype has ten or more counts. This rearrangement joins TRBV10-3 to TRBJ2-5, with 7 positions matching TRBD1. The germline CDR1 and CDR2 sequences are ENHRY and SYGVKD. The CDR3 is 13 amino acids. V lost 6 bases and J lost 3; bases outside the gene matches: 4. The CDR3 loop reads CAIRTGTEETQYF. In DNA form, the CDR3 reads TGTGCCATCAGAACCGGGACAGAAGAGACCCAGTACTTC.

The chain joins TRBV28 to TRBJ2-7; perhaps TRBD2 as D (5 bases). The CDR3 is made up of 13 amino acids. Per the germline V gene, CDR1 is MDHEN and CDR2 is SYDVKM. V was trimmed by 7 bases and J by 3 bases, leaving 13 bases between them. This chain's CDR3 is CASKPAGVYEQYF. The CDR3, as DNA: TGTGCCAGCAAGCCCGCCGGGGTCTACGAGCAGTACTTC.

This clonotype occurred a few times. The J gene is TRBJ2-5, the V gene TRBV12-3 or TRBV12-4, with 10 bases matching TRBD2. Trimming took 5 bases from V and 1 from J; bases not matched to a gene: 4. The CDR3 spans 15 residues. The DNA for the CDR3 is TGTGCCAGCAGTGCTACTAGCGGGATCCAAGAGACCCAGTACTTC. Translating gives CASSATSGIQETQYF.

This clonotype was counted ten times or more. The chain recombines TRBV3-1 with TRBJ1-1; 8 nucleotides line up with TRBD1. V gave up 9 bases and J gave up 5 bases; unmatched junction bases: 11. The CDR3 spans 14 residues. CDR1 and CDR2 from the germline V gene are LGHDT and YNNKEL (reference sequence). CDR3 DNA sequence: TGTGCCAGTGCCAGGGGGCGCCAAGGGACTGAAGCTTTCTTT. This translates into CASARGRQGTEAFF.

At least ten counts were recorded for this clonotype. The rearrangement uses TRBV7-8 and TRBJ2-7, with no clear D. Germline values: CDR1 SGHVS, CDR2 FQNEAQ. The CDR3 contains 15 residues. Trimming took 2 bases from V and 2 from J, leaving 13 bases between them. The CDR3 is CASSLQSSPTYEQYF. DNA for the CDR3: TGTGCCAGCAGCTTACAGTCCTCTCCCACCTACGAGCAGTACTTC. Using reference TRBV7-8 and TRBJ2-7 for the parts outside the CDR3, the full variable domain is GAGVSQSPRYKVAKRGQDVALRCDPISGHVSLFWYQQALGQGPEFLTYFQNEAQLDKSGLPSDRFFAERPEGSVSTLKIQRTQQEDSAVYLCASSLQSSPTYEQYFGPGTRLTVT.

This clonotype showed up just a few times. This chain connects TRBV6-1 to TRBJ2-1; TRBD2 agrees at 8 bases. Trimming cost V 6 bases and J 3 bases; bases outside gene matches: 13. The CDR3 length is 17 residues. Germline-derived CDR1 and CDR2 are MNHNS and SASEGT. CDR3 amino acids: CASSPRLARPFYNEQFF. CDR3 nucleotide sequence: TGTGCCAGCAGCCCCAGACTAGCGAGACCATTCTACAATGAGCAGTTCTTC.

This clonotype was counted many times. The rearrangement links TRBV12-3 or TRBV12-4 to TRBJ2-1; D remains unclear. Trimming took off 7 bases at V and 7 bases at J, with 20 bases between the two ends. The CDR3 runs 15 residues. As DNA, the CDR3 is TGTGCCAGCATTCCGGGCCGCGGACGGCAGAATGAGCAGTTCTTC. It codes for CASIPGRGRQNEQFF.